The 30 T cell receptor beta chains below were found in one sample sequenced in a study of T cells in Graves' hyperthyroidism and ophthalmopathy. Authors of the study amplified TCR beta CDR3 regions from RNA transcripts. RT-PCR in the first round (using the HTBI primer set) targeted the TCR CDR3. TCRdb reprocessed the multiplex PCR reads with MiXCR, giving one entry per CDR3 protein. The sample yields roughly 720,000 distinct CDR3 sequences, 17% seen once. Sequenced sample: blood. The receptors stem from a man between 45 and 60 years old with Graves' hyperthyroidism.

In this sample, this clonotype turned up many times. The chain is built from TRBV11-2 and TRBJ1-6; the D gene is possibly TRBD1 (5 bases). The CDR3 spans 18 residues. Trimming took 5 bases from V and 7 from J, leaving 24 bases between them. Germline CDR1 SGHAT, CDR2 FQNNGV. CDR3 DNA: TGTGCCAGCAGCCAGGGAATTGTTTTAAAGATCTCGAATTCACCCCTCCACTTT. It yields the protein CASSQGIVLKISNSPLHF.

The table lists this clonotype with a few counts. The CDR3: CASSPAQGAITEAFF. In DNA form, the CDR3 reads TGTGCCAGCAGCCCGGCCCAGGGGGCAATCACTGAAGCTTTCTTT. The chain links TRBV5-6 to TRBJ1-1; TRBD1 matches at 8 bases. CDR1 and CDR2 from the germline V gene are SGHDT and YYEEEE. There are 15 residues in the CDR3. After removal of 4 bases from V and 4 bases from J, the junction contained 9 bases not matched to a gene. Using reference TRBV5-6 and TRBJ1-1 for the parts outside the CDR3, the full variable domain is DAGVTQSPTHLIKTRGQQVTLRCSPKSGHDTVSWYQQALGQGPQFIFQYYEEEERQRGNFPDRFSGHQFPNYSSELNVNALLLGDSALYLCASSPAQGAITEAFFGQGTRLTVV.

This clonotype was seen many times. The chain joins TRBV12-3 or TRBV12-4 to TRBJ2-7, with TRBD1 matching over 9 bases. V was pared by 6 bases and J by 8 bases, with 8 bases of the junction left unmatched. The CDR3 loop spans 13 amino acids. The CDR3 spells CASSRGQGFKQYF. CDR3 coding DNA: TGTGCCAGCAGCAGGGGACAGGGTTTCAAGCAGTACTTC.

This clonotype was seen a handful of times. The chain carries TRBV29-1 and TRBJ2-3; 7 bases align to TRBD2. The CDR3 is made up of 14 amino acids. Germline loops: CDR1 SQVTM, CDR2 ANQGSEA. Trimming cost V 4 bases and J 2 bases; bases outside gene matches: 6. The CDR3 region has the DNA TGCAGCGTTGTCCCAGCGGGATACACAGATACGCAGTATTTT. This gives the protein CSVVPAGYTDTQYF.

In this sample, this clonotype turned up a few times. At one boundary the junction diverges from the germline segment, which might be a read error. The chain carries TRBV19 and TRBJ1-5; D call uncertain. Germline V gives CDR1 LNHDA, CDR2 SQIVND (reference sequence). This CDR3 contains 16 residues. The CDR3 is CASSPRTVYSNQPQHF. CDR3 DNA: TGTGCCAGTAGTCCAAGGACGGTTTATAGCAATCAGCCGCAGCATTTT. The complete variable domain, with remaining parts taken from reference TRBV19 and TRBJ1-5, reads DGGITQSPKYLFRKEGQNVTLSCEQNLNHDAMYWYRQDPGQGLRLIYYSQIVNDFQKGDIAEGYSVSREKKESFPLTVTSAQKNPTAFYLCASSPRTVYSNQPQHFGDGTRLSIL.

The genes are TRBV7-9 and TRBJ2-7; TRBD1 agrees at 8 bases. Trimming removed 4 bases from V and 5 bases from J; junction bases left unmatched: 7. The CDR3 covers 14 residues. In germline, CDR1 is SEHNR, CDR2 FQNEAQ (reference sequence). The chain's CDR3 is CASSSTQGVDEQYF. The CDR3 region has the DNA TGTGCCAGCAGCTCGACACAGGGGGTCGACGAGCAGTACTTC.

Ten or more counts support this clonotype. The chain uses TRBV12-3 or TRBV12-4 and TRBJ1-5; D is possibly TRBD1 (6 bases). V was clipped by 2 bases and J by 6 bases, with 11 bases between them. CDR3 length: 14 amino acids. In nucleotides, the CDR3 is TGTGCCAGCAGTTTAATGGGGGGCCCTCAGCCCCAGCATTTT. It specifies CASSLMGGPQPQHF.

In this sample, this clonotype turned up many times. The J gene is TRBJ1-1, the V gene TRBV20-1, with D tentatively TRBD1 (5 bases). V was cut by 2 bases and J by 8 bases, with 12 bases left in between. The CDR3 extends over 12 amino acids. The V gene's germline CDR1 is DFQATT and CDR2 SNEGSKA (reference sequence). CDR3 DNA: TGCAGTGCTAGACCGAGGGGCGGGGAAGCTTTCTTT. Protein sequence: CSARPRGGEAFF.

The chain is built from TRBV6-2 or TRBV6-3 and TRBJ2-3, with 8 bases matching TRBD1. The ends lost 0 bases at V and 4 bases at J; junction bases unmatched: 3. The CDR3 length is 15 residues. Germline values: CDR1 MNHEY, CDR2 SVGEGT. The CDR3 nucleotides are TGTGCCAGCAGTTACTCGACAGGGGTCGCAGATACGCAGTATTTT. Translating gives CASSYSTGVADTQYF.

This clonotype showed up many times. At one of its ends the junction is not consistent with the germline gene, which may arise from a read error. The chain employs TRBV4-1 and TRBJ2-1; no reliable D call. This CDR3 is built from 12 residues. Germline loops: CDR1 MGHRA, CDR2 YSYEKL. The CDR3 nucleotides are TGTGCCAGCAGCCAGGTAGGCAATGAGCAGTTCTTC. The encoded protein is CASSQVGNEQFF.

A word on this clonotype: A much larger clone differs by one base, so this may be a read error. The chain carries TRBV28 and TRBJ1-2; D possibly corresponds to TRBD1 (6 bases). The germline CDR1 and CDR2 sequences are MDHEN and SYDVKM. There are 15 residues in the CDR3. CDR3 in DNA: TGTGCCCGCAGTTTGGGGGGGCCTGCTAACTATGGCTACACCTTC. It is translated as CARSLGGPANYGYTF.

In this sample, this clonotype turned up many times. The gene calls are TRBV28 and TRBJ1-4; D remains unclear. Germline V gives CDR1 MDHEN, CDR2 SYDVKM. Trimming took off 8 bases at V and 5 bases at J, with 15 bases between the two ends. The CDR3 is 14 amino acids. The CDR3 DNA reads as TGTGCCAGCTTTTCATCGGTATCGAATGAAAAACTGTTTTTT. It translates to CASFSSVSNEKLFF.

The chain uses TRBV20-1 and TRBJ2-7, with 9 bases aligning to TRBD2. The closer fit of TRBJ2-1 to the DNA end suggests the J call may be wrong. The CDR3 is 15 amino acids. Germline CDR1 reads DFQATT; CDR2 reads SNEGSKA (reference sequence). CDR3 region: CSARVGRGGSYEQFF. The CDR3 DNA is TGCAGTGCTAGAGTAGGGCGGGGGGGGTCCTACGAGCAGTTCTTC.

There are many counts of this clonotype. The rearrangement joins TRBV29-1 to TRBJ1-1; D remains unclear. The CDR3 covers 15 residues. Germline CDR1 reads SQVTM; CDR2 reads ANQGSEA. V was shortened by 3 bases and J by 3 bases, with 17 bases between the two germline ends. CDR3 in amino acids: CSVDPESNEYTEAFF. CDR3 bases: TGCAGCGTTGATCCGGAGAGTAACGAGTACACTGAAGCTTTCTTT.

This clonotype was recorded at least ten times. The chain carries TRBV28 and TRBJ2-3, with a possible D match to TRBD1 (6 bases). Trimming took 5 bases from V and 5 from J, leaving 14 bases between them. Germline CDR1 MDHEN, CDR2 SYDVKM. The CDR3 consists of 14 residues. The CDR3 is CASSTPDSEDTQYF. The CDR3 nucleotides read TGTGCCAGCAGTACCCCGGACAGCGAAGATACGCAGTATTTT. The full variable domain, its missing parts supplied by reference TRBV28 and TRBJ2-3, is DVKVTQSSRYLVKRTGEKVFLECVQDMDHENMFWYRQDPGLGLRLIYFSYDVKMKEKGDIPEGYSVSREKKERFSLILESASTNQTSMYLCASSTPDSEDTQYFGPGTRLTVL.

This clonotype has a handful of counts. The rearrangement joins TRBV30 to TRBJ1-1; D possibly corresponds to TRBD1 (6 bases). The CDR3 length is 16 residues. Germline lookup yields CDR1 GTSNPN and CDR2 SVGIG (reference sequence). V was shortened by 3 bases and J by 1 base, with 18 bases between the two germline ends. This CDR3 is CAWSARNSQGNTEAFF. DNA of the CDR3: TGTGCCTGGAGCGCCCGCAACTCACAGGGGAACACTGAAGCTTTCTTT.

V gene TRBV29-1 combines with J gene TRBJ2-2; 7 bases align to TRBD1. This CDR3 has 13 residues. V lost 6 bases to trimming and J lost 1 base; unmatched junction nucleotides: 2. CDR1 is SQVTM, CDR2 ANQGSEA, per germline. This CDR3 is CSVDRENTGELFF. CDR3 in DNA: TGCAGCGTCGACAGGGAGAACACCGGGGAGCTGTTTTTT.

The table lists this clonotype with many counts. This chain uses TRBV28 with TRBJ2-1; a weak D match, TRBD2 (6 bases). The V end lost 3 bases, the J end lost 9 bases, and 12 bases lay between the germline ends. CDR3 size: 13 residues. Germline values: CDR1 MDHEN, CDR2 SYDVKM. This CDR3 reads CASSFTGEGEQFF. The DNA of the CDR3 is TGTGCCAGCAGTTTTACGGGAGAGGGTGAGCAGTTCTTC. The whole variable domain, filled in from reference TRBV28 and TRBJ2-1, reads DVKVTQSSRYLVKRTGEKVFLECVQDMDHENMFWYRQDPGLGLRLIYFSYDVKMKEKGDIPEGYSVSREKKERFSLILESASTNQTSMYLCASSFTGEGEQFFGPGTRLTVL.

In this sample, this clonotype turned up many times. CDR3 amino acids: CASRGAGENYGYTF. CDR3 coding DNA: TGCGCCAGCAGGGGGGCAGGAGAAAACTATGGCTACACCTTC. This chain links TRBV10-2 with TRBJ1-2; weak D call: TRBD1 (6 bases). Germline CDR1 is WSHSY and CDR2 is SAAADI. The CDR3 runs to 14 residues. V was pared by 6 bases and J by 2 bases, with 13 bases between.

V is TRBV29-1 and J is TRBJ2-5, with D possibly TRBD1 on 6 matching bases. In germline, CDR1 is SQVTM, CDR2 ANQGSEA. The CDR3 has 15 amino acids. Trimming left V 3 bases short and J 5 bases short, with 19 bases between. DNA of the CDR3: TGCAGCGTTGATTTCGGGCAGGGGCGAGGCGAGACCCAGTACTTC. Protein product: CSVDFGQGRGETQYF. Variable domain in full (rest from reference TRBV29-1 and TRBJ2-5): SAVISQKPSRDICQRGTSLTIQCQVDSQVTMMFWYRQQPGQSLTLIATANQGSEATYESGFVIDKFPISRPNLTFSTLTVSNMSPEDSSIYLCSVDFGQGRGETQYFGPGTRLLVL.

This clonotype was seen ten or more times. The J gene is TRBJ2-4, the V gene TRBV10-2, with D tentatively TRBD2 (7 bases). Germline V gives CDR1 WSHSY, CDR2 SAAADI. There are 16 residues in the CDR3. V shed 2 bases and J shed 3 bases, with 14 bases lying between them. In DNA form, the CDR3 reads TGCGCCAGCAGTGAGATTGGGGGAGGGGGCAAAAACATTCAGTACTTC. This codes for CASSEIGGGGKNIQYF.

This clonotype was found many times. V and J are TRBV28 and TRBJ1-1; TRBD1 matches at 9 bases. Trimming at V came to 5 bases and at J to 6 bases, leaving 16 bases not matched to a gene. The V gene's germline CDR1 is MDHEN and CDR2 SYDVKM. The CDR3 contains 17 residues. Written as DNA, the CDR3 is TGTGCCAGCAGTATTCAACAGGGGGCCCGACCTCGCGCTGAAGCTTTCTTT. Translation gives CASSIQQGARPRAEAFF.

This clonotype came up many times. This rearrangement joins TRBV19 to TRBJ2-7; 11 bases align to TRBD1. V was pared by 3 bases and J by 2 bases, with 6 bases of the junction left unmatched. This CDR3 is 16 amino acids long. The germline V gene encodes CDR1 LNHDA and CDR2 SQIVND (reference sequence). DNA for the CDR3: TGTGCCAGTAGTATCTTCTGGGGACAGGGGGCCTACGAGCAGTACTTC. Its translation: CASSIFWGQGAYEQYF.

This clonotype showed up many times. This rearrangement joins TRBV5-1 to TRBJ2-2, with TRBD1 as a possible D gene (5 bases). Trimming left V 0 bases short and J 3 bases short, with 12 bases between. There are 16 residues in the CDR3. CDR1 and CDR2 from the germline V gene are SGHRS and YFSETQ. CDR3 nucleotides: TGCGCCAGCAGCTTGGTGGCAGGGTGGGACACCGGGGAGCTGTTTTTT. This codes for CASSLVAGWDTGELFF.

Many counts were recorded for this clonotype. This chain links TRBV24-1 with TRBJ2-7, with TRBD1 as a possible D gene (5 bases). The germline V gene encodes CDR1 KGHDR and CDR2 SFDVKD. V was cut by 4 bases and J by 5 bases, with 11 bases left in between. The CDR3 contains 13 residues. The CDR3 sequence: CATSDRTYHEQYF. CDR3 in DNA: TGTGCCACCAGTGACCGGACATACCACGAGCAGTACTTC.

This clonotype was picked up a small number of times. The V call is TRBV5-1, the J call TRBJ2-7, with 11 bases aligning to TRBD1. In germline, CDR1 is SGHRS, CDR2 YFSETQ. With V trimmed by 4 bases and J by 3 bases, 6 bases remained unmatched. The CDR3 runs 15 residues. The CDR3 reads CASSEGQGANYEQYF. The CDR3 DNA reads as TGCGCCAGCAGCGAAGGACAGGGGGCGAACTACGAGCAGTACTTC. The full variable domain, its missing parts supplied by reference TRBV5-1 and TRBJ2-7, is KAGVTQTPRYLIKTRGQQVTLSCSPISGHRSVSWYQQTPGQGLQFLFEYFSETQRNKGNFPGRFSGRQFSNSRSEMNVSTLELGDSALYLCASSEGQGANYEQYFGPGTRLTVT.

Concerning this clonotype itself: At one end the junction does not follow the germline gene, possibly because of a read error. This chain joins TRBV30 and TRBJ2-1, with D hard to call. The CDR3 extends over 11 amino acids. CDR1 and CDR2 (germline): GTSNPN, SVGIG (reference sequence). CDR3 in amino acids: CACSVDNEQFF. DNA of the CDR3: TGTGCCTGCAGTGTTGACAATGAGCAGTTCTTC.

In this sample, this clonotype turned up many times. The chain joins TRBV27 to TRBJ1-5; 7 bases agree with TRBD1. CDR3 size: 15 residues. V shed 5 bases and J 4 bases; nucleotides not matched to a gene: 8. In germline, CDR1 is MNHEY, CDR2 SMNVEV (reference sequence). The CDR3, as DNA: TGTGCCAGCAGTACGCTCGGGACAGCAAATCAGCCCCAGCATTTT. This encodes CASSTLGTANQPQHF.

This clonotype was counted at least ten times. The CDR3 coding sequence is TGCGCCAGCAGTGCTCCGGAGAGGGAGGGCAATCAGCCCCAGCATTTT. Translated: CASSAPEREGNQPQHF. This chain joins TRBV10-2 and TRBJ1-5; D remains unclear. Germline values: CDR1 WSHSY, CDR2 SAAADI. This CDR3 spans 16 amino acids. V was trimmed by 4 bases and J by 2 bases, leaving 15 bases between them.

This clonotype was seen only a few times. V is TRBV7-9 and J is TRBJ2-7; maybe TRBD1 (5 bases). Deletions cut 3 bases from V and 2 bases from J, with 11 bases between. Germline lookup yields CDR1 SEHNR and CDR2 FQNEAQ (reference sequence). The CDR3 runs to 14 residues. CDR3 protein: CASSFVRQPYEQYF. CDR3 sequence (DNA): TGTGCCAGCAGCTTCGTTCGACAGCCCTACGAGCAGTACTTC. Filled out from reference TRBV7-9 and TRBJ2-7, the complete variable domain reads DTGVSQNPRHKITKRGQNVTFRCDPISEHNRLYWYRQTLGQGPEFLTYFQNEAQLEKSRLLSDRFSAERPKGSFSTLEIQRTEQGDSAMYLCASSFVRQPYEQYFGPGTRLTVT.